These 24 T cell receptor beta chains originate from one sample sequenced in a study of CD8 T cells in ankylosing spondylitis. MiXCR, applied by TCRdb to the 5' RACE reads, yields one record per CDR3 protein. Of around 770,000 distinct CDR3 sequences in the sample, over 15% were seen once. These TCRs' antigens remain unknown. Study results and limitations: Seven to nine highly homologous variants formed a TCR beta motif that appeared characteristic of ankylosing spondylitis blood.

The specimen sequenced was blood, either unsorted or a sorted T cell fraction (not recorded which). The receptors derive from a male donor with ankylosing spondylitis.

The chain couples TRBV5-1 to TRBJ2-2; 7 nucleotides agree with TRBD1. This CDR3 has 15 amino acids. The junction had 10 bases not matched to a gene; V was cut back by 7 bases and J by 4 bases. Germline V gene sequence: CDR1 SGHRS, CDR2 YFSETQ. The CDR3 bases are TGCGCCAGCCGCGCTCGGGACAGTTCCACCGGGGAGCTGTTTTTT. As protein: CASRARDSSTGELFF.

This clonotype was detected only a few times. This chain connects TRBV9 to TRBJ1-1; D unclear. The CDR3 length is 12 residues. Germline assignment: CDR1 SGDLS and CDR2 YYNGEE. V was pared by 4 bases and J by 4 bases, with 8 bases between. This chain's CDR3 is CASSSYTTEAFF. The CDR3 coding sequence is TGTGCCAGCAGCTCCTACACCACTGAAGCTTTCTTT.

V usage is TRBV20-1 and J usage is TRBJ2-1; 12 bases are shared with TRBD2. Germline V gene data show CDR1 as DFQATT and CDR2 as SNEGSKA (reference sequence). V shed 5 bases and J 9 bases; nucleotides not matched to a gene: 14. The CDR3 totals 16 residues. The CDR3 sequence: CSAPRTSGAGAREQFF. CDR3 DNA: TGCAGTGCTCCCCGGACTAGCGGGGCGGGCGCACGTGAGCAGTTCTTC.

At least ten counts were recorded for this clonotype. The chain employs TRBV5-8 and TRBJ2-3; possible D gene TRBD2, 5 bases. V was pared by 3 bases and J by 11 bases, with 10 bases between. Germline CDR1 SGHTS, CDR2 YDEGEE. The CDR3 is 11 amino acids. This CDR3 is CASSSRAQQYF. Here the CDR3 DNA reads TGTGCCAGCAGCTCGCGGGCTCAGCAGTATTTT.

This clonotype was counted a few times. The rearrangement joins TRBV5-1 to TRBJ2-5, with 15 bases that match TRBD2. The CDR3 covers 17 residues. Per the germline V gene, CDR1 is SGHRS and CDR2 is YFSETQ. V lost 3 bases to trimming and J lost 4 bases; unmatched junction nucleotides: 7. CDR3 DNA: TGCGCCAGCAGCTCAGGACTAGCGGGGGGGTACCTAGAGACCCAGTACTTC. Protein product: CASSSGLAGGYLETQYF.

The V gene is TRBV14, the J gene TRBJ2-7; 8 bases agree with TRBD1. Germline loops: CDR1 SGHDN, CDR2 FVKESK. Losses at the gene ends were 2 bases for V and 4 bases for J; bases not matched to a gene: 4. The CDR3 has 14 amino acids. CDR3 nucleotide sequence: TGTGCCAGCAGCCAACTGGGACAGGAGTACGAGCAGTACTTC. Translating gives CASSQLGQEYEQYF.

As DNA, the CDR3 is TGTGCCAGCAGCTGGGGGGGACAGGGTCAAGAGACCCAGTACTTC. Protein: CASSWGGQGQETQYF. This chain connects TRBV11-2 to TRBJ2-5, with 9 bases identical to TRBD1. Germline V CDR1 and CDR2: SGHAT, FQNNGV. This CDR3 spans 15 amino acids. J was trimmed by 2 bases and V by 4 bases; bases with no gene match: 5.

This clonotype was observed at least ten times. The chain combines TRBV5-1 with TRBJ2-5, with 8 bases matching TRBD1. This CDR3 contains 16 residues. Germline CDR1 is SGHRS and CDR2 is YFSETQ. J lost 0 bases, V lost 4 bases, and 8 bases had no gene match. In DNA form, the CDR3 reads TGCGCCAGCAGCGCCGGGACAGGAGGGTACCAAGAGACCCAGTACTTC. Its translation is CASSAGTGGYQETQYF. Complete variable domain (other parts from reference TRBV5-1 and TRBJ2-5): KAGVTQTPRYLIKTRGQQVTLSCSPISGHRSVSWYQQTPGQGLQFLFEYFSETQRNKGNFPGRFSGRQFSNSRSEMNVSTLELGDSALYLCASSAGTGGYQETQYFGPGTRLLVL.

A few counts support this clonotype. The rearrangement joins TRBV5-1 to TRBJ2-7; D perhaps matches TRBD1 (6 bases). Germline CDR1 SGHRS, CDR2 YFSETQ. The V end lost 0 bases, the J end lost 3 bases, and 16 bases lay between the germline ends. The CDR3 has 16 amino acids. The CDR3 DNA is TGCGCCAGCAGCTTGGAGCTGGGGGCCCTGGTCTACGAGCAGTACTTC. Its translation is CASSLELGALVYEQYF.

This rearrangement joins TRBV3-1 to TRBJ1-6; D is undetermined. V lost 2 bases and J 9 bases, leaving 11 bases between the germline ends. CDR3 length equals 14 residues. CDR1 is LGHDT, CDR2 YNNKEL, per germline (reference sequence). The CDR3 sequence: CASSQRGNSSPLHF. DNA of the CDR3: TGTGCCAGCAGCCAACGGGGTAATAGTTCACCCCTCCACTTT.

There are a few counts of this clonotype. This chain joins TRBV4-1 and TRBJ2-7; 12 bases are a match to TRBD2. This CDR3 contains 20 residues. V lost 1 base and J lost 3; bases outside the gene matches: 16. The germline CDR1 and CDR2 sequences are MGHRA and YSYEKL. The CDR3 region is CASSQVVPPTSGRILYEQYF. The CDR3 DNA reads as TGCGCCAGCAGCCAAGTTGTTCCCCCTACTAGCGGGAGGATCCTCTACGAGCAGTACTTC.

The CDR3 region has the DNA TGCGCCAGCAGCGCCCGGGACAGGGAAAGGGCAGGGTTCTCCTACGAGCAGTACTTC. Translated: CASSARDRERAGFSYEQYF. The chain couples TRBV5-1 to TRBJ2-7, with TRBD1 matching 9 bases. V lost 4 bases, J lost 0 bases, and 17 bases stayed unmatched. Germline V gene sequence: CDR1 SGHRS, CDR2 YFSETQ. The CDR3 is 19 amino acids.

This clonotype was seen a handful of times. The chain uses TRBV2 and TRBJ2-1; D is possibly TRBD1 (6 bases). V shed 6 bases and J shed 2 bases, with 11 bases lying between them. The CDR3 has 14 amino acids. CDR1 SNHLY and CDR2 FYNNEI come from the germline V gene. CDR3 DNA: TGTGCCAGCAGCTCGGACAGTACCTACAATGAGCAGTTCTTC. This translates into CASSSDSTYNEQFF.

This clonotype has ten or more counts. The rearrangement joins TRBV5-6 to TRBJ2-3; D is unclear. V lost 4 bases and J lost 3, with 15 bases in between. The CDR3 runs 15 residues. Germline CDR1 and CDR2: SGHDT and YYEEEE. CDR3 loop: CASSQNLLGTDTQYF. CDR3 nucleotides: TGTGCCAGCAGCCAGAATTTGCTGGGAACAGATACGCAGTATTTT.

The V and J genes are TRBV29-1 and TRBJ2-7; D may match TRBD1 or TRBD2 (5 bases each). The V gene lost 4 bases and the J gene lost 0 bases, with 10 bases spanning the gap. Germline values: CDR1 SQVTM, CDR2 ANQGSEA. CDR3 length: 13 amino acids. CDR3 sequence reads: CSVVGRNSYEQYF. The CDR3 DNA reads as TGCAGCGTTGTGGGACGGAACTCCTACGAGCAGTACTTC.

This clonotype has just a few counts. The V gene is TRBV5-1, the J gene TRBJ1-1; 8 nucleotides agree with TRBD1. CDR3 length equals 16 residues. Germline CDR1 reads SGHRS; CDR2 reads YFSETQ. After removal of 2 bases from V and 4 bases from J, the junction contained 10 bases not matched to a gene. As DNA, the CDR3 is TGCGCCAGCAGCTTCAGATCCCAGGGGGCAGGCACTGAAGCTTTCTTT. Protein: CASSFRSQGAGTEAFF. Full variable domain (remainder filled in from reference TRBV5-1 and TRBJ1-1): KAGVTQTPRYLIKTRGQQVTLSCSPISGHRSVSWYQQTPGQGLQFLFEYFSETQRNKGNFPGRFSGRQFSNSRSEMNVSTLELGDSALYLCASSFRSQGAGTEAFFGQGTRLTVV.

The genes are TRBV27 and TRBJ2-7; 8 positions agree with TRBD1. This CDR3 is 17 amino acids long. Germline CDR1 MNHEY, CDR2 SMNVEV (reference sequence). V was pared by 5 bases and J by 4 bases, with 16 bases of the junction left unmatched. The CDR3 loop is CASSPGETGDSVYEQYF. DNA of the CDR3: TGTGCCAGCAGTCCCGGAGAGACAGGGGATTCCGTGTACGAGCAGTACTTC.

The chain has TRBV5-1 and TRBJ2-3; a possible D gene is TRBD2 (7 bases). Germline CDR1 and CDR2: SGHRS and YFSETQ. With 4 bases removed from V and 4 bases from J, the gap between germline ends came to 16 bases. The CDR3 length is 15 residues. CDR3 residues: CASSEGGGVADTQYF. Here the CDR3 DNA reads TGCGCCAGCAGCGAGGGAGGGGGTGTGGCAGATACGCAGTATTTT.

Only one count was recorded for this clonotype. The CDR3 DNA reads TGTGCCAGCAGCCCCCTGCATGAGGAGGACACAGATACGCAGTATTTT. Translation: CASSPLHEEDTDTQYF. This chain links TRBV13 with TRBJ2-3, with TRBD2 as a possible D gene (5 bases). The V end was cut by 5 bases, the J end by 2 bases, with 17 bases between. Germline V gene data show CDR1 as PRHDT and CDR2 as FYEKMQ (reference sequence). The CDR3 is made up of 16 amino acids.

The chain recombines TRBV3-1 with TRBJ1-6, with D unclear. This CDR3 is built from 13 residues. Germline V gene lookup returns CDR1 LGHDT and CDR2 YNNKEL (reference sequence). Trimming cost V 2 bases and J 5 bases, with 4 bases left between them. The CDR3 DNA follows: TGTGCCAGCAGCCAAAAAGATAATTCACCCCTCCACTTT. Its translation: CASSQKDNSPLHF.

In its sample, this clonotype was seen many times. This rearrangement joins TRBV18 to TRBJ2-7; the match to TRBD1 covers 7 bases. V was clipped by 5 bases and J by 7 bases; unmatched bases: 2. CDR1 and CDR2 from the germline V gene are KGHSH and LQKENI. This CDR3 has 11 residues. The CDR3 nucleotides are TGTGCCAGCTCAGCGACAGGGGAGCAGTACTTC. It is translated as CASSATGEQYF. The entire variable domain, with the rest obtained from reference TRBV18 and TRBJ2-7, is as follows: NAGVMQNPRHLVRRRGQEARLRCSPMKGHSHVYWYRQLPEEGLKFMVYLQKENIIDESGMPKERFSAEFPKEGPSILRIQQVVRGDSAAYFCASSATGEQYFGPGTRLTVT.

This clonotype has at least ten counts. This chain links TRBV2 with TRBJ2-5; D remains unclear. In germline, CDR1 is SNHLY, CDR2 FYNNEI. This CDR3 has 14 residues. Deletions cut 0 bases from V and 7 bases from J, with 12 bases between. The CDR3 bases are TGTGCCAGCAGTGAAGCCGTGGGTTCATGGACCCAGTACTTC. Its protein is CASSEAVGSWTQYF. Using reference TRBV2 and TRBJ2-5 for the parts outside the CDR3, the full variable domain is EPEVTQTPSHQVTQMGQEVILRCVPISNHLYFYWYRQILGQKVEFLVSFYNNEISEKSEIFDDQFSVERPDGSNFTLKIRSTKLEDSAMYFCASSEAVGSWTQYFGPGTRLLVL.

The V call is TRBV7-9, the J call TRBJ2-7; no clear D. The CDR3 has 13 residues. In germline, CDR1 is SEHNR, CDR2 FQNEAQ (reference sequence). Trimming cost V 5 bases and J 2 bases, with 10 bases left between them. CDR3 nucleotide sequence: TGTGCCAGCAGCGCCCCCGCAGCCTACGAGCAGTACTTC. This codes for CASSAPAAYEQYF.

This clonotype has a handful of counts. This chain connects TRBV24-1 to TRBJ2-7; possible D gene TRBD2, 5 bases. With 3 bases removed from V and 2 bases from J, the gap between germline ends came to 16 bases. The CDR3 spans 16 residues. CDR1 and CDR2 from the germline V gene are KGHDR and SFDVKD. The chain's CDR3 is CATSDVPEEWAYEQYF. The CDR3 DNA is TGTGCCACCAGTGATGTCCCGGAGGAGTGGGCCTACGAGCAGTACTTC.